This T cell receptor (beta chain) was captured in a study of neurological immune-mediated disorders. Study-wide results and limits: HTLV-1-associated myelopathy had the most TCR clonal expansion, and multiple sclerosis had the least, less than healthy controls. The absence of shared CDR3 amino acid sequences among expanded clones across subjects suggests private repertoires in all groups.

The cDNA was synthesized by 5'RACE incorporating 10-nucleotide random UMIs. Each CDR3 protein is one row after TCRdb ran MiXCR on the 5' RACE reads. Among 17,000 or so distinct CDR3 sequences listed, approximately 26% were seen once. Concerning this clonotype itself: Its antigen is unknown.

The unsorted libraries originated from 2 million PBMCs that had been stored at -80 C. This CDR3 spans 16 amino acids. V dropped 3 bases and J dropped 6 bases, with 21 bases sitting between them. Germline V lookup: CDR1 DFQATT, CDR2 SNEGSKA (reference sequence). This TCR derives from a man aged 45-65 years with HTLV-1-associated myelopathy (HAM/TSP). Sample: PBMCs. The chain combines TRBV20-1 with TRBJ2-1, with D maybe TRBD2 (5 bases). This CDR3 reads CSASSGVSANINEQFF. CDR3 DNA: TGCAGTGCTAGCTCCGGAGTTAGCGCGAATATCAATGAGCAGTTCTTC.